The 8 T cell receptor beta chains below were found in one sample sequenced in a study of T cells after yellow fever vaccination. TCRdb re-called the 5' RACE reads through MiXCR, storing one row per CDR3 protein. The repertoire consists of some 73,000 distinct CDR3 sequences, with 7.5% to 8% occurring once and the leading ten covering roughly two fifths. Sequencing was performed on CD8+ T cells sorted from PBMCs, taken on the day of the yellow fever booster vaccination. The receptors originated from a man in his thirties or forties who received the YFV17D yellow fever vaccine.

There are a few counts of this clonotype. CDR3 sequence reads: CASSLILGRETQYF. As DNA, the CDR3 is TGTGCCAGCAGCTTAATTTTGGGTAGGGAGACCCAGTACTTC. The chain combines TRBV11-2 with TRBJ2-5; D gene uncertain. The CDR3 sequence is 14 residues long. CDR1 and CDR2 (germline): SGHAT, FQNNGV. V was shortened by 2 bases and J by 5 bases, with 12 bases between the two germline ends.

The chain combines TRBV7-6 with TRBJ2-7; D may correspond to TRBD1 or TRBD2 (5 bases each). Trimming left V 5 bases short and J 3 bases short, with 14 bases between. Germline values: CDR1 SGHVS, CDR2 FNYEAQ. The CDR3 spans 14 residues. The CDR3 sequence: CASSLSGSDYEQYF. The CDR3 DNA reads TGTGCCAGCAGCCTATCAGGGAGTGACTACGAGCAGTACTTC. The full variable domain, completed using reference TRBV7-6 and TRBJ2-7, is GAGVSQSPRYKVTKRGQDVALRCDPISGHVSLYWYRQALGQGPEFLTYFNYEAQQDKSGLPNDRFSAERPEGSISTLTIQRTEQRDSAMYRCASSLSGSDYEQYFGPGTRLTVT.

This clonotype has at least ten counts. The chain carries TRBV4-3 and TRBJ2-7; D is unresolved. CDR1 is LGHNA, CDR2 YSLEER, per germline. Trimming removed 0 bases at V and 1 base at J, with 13 bases between. The CDR3 length is 16 residues. This chain's CDR3 is CASSQDLAGLSYEQYF. The CDR3 DNA reads as TGCGCCAGCAGCCAAGATCTCGCCGGGCTATCCTACGAGCAGTACTTC.

This clonotype has ten or more counts. The chain combines TRBV15 with TRBJ2-1; D remains unclear. From germline, CDR1 is LNHNV and CDR2 YYDKDF (reference sequence). V was cut by 7 bases and J by 5 bases, with 15 bases left in between. The CDR3 spans 14 residues. The CDR3 is CATKESGFDNEQFF. Here the CDR3 DNA reads TGTGCCACCAAGGAGTCCGGGTTTGACAATGAGCAGTTCTTC.

The sample holds many counts of this clonotype. The V gene is TRBV9, the J gene TRBJ2-7; the D is unclear. This CDR3 contains 14 residues. Germline CDR1 and CDR2: SGDLS and YYNGEE. Trimming shortened V by 0 bases and J by 0 bases, and 7 bases separated the two germline ends. The CDR3 here is CASSVDDISYEQYF. The CDR3 DNA reads TGTGCCAGCAGCGTAGATGATATCTCCTACGAGCAGTACTTC.

This clonotype was found many times. Here the CDR3 DNA reads TGTGCCAGCAGTGAAGGAGGTGCTGTTGGGGCTTTCTTT. Residues: CASSEGGAVGAFF. This chain links TRBV2 with TRBJ1-1; unclear D gene. The CDR3 spans 13 residues. V was cut by 1 base and J by 11 bases, with 14 bases left in between. Looked up from germline, CDR1 is SNHLY and CDR2 is FYNNEI.

The CDR3 protein is CASSSPGPYEQYF. CDR3 bases: TGTGCCAGCAGCTCCCCAGGTCCCTACGAGCAGTACTTC. The rearrangement uses TRBV7-9 and TRBJ2-7; no clear D. CDR1 is SEHNR, CDR2 FQNEAQ, per germline (reference sequence). The CDR3 sequence is 13 residues long. The V end was cut by 4 bases, the J end by 2 bases, with 9 bases between.

The V gene is TRBV20-1, the J gene TRBJ2-1, with a tentative D call TRBD1 (5 bases). This CDR3 is 15 amino acids long. CDR1 is DFQATT, CDR2 SNEGSKA, per germline (reference sequence). Trimming removed 6 bases at V and 1 base at J, with 16 bases between. The CDR3 reads CSANLQGVSYNEQFF. CDR3 DNA sequence: TGCAGTGCCAACCTTCAGGGTGTGTCCTACAATGAGCAGTTCTTC.